The TCR beta chain described here comes from a study of T cells in Graves' hyperthyroidism and ophthalmopathy (dated by TCRdb to the late 2010s). Background for the entire study: Peripheral blood samples were taken at the time of initial diagnosis, prior to any treatment. To identify distinguishing TCR V-J signatures, a discovery cohort of roughly 100 patients was used, comprising 43 with Graves' ophthalmopathy and 57 with stable Graves' hyperthyroidism. Whether ophthalmopathy could be predicted prospectively was tested in an independent validation cohort made up of 18 to 20 hyperthyroidism patients plus 17 patients who later progressed to ophthalmopathy. For training and testing, the 100 or so patients in the discovery cohort were randomly divided in a 7:3 ratio. In addition, the study compared T-cell repertoires in thyroid tissue and in blood from several Graves' hyperthyroidism patients. Once sampling was done, hyperthyroidism patients were given methimazole at a starting dose of 30 mg daily, whereas ophthalmopathy patients were given high-dose intravenous methylprednisolone. TCR Vbeta CDR3 sequencing of around 130 peripheral blood samples (43 ophthalmopathy, about 80 hyperthyroidism and some 17 progressor patients) is reported in the paper.

Graves' hyperthyroidism was defined as stable when no progression to ophthalmopathy occurred over 18 months of follow-up. Hyperthyroidism patients were newly diagnosed, with disease duration under 2 months, and aged 18 to 65 years. The study excluded patients with uncontrolled infections, other autoimmune diseases, pregnancy or lactation. Diagnoses relied on clinical symptoms, serum thyroxine and TRAb, thyroid ultrasound and orbital computed tomography. PBMCs were separated from 10 ml of fresh peripheral blood using Ficoll-Paque density gradient centrifugation. Trizol reagent was used to extract total RNA, and RNA quality was then checked on an Agilent 2100 Bioanalyzer. Points the paper makes about the study in general: In cross-validation, a model built on a 13 V-J signature told ophthalmopathy apart from stable hyperthyroidism with approximately 90% sensitivity and roughly 81% specificity, and in testing the same model reached 80%/75%. In validation, progression to ophthalmopathy was predicted by the model with 55% to 71% sensitivity and 72.22% specificity, a median of about 6.4 months before onset. No statistical method was used to set the sample size in advance, and investigators knew the group allocation. Most expanded thyroid clonotypes (frequency above 0.001) were also found in blood, which suggests that blood repertoires may mirror thyroid immune responses.

V is shortened by 2 bases, J by 3 bases, and the region joining them spans 5 bases. The germline V gene (reference sequence) gives CDR1 as MNHEY and CDR2 as SMNVEV. There are 12 amino acids in the CDR3, from cysteine to phenylalanine inclusive. The CDR3 DNA has 36 bases and is translated from base 1. TCR beta CDR3 regions were amplified from RNA transcripts. For the first round of RT-PCR on the TCR CDR3, the HTBI primer set was used together with the Qiagen OneStep RT-PCR kit. The libraries were constructed in a second round of multiplex PCR and then size-selected and purified. Sequencing of the libraries was done on an Illumina HiSeq2000 using paired-end 100 bp reads. The authors' pipeline ran thus. SOAPnuke was used to process the raw data, removing reads that contained adapters or uncalled bases, had a mean Phred below 15, or lacked an exact match to the constant primer or identifier. COPE v1.2.5 was used to merge the high-quality paired reads, and each unique nucleotide sequence was defined as a clonotype. MiTCR v1.1 was used to align clonotypes to the IMGT TRBV, TRBD and TRBJ reference segments. The analysis was restricted to V-J combinations with a frequency above 0.0001, which together covered about 99% of the repertoires. The TCS score was defined as F50 (clonal expansion) divided by E x V (chaos), with BLOSUM62-based TCRdist calculated between CDR3 peptides within each V-J. Welch's t-statistics and random forest reduced roughly 540 V-J features to some 14, which were used in a naive Bayes classifier (R e1071). TCRdb trimmed the raw reads at Q25, called clones with MiXCR and kept productive beta chains. Here each entry gathers all rows of one CDR3 protein and keeps the most common genes and DNA. In this record, the V and J calls reflect TCRdb's handling and not the investigators' own analysis. The sample table records roughly 300,000 distinct CDR3 sequences; 15% to 20% of these occur just once. The ten largest make up 49% of the sample.

On this clonotype itself: Its recognized antigen is unknown. A single base separates this from a much larger clone, so it may be a read error.

The sample taken for sequencing was blood. This clonotype originated in a woman aged 45-60 years with Graves' hyperthyroidism. The rearrangement joined TRBV27 to TRBJ2-7; no D segment can be confidently identified. For the CDR3, the sequence is CASSLNGYEQYF. In nucleotides, the sequence is TGTGCCAGCAGTTTAAACGGCTACGAGCAGTACTTC.